Listed here is a single T cell receptor beta chain. Methods used by the authors: Amplifying reference gene primers gave estimates of nucleated cell counts. The method was immunoSEQ multiplex PCR; TCRdb's version includes in-frame clones alone and lacks a portion of them. The DNA was the basis for D and trimming; V, J and clone size are from that table. The table lists approximately 150,000 clones, roughly 80% of them singletons. This sample was taken from a study of blood T cell repertoires in COVID-19. In germline, CDR1 is SGDLS, CDR2 YYNGEE. The CDR3 runs to 16 residues. Losses at the gene ends were 3 bases for V and 3 bases for J; bases not matched to a gene: 6.

This chain connects TRBV9 to TRBJ1-4; TRBD1 aligns across 9 bases. The source of this sequence is a middle-aged man with active or convalescent COVID-19. Sample: peripheral blood. The CDR3 loop reads CASSAGDRASNEKLFF. In nucleotides, the CDR3 is TGTGCCAGCAGCGCTGGGGACAGGGCCTCTAATGAAAAACTGTTTTTT. Full variable domain (remainder filled in from reference TRBV9 and TRBJ1-4): DSGVTQTPKHLITATGQRVTLRCSPRSGDLSVYWYQQSLDQGLQFLIQYYNGEERAKGNILERFSAQQFPDLHSELNLSSLELGDSALYFCASSAGDRASNEKLFFGSGTQLSVL.